This entry lists 32 T cell receptor beta chains sequenced from one sample in a study of T cell responses to AZD1222 COVID-19 vaccine. TCRdb keeps only in-frame clones here, not all; method: immunoSEQ multiplex PCR. The sample has about 130,000 clones, approximately 90% seen once; the top ten hold 1.9%. This specimen was peripheral blood, taken on day 0 of AZD1222 vaccination. The source of these receptors is an adult in good health.

This chain joins TRBV27 and TRBJ2-7; no reliable D call. The CDR3 is made up of 15 amino acids. V lost 0 bases to trimming and J lost 0 bases, with 9 bases between them. The germline gives CDR1 MNHEY, CDR2 SMNVEV (reference sequence). The CDR3: CASSLSYQPSYEQYF. CDR3 nucleotide sequence: TGTGCCAGCAGTTTATCGTATCAGCCCTCCTACGAGCAGTACTTC.

V usage is TRBV2 and J usage is TRBJ1-5; TRBD1 is a possible D gene (6 bases). V was pared by 6 bases and J by 0 bases, with 12 bases between. This CDR3 comprises 15 residues. The V gene's germline CDR1 is SNHLY and CDR2 FYNNEI. The chain's CDR3 is CASRERTASNQPQHF. CDR3 DNA: TGTGCCAGCAGGGAAAGGACAGCTAGCAATCAGCCCCAGCATTTT. Filled out from reference TRBV2 and TRBJ1-5, the complete variable domain reads EPEVTQTPSHQVTQMGQEVILRCVPISNHLYFYWYRQILGQKVEFLVSFYNNEISEKSEIFDDQFSVERPDGSNFTLKIRSTKLEDSAMYFCASRERTASNQPQHFGDGTRLSIL.

The chain is built from TRBV4-3 and TRBJ1-5; 7 bases are a match to TRBD1. Germline assignment: CDR1 LGHNA and CDR2 YSLEER. The CDR3 runs to 15 residues. The J segment lost 9 bases and the V segment lost 0 bases, leaving 8 bases of the junction unmatched. The CDR3 DNA is TGCGCCAGCAGCCAAGATGTAGGGGGCACCTGGCCCCAGCATTTT. Protein: CASSQDVGGTWPQHF.

This clone was seen a few times. This chain connects TRBV4-1 to TRBJ1-6; TRBD1 matches 9 bases. The V gene end was trimmed by 4 bases and the J gene end by 8 bases; junction bases not matched to a gene: 3. Germline V CDR1 and CDR2: MGHRA, YSYEKL. The CDR3 covers 14 residues. The DNA of the CDR3 is TGCGCCAGCAGCCTCCGGGACAGGGATTCACCCCTCCACTTT. It codes for CASSLRDRDSPLHF.

V gene TRBV6-5 combines with J gene TRBJ1-3, with D unclear. The CDR3 has 15 residues. The V end lost 7 bases, the J end lost 0 bases, and 13 bases lay between the germline ends. CDR1 is MNHEY, CDR2 SVGAGI, per germline. The CDR3 here is CASTTDEGSGNTIYF. The CDR3 nucleotides read TGTGCCAGCACCACCGACGAGGGCTCTGGAAACACCATATATTTT.

V and J are TRBV28 and TRBJ1-3; D ambiguous. This CDR3 has 14 amino acids. V lost 6 bases and J 0 bases, leaving 9 bases between the germline ends. Germline CDR1 reads MDHEN; CDR2 reads SYDVKM. CDR3 amino acids: CASRVPSSGNTIYF. CDR3 bases: TGTGCCAGCAGGGTTCCTAGCTCTGGAAACACCATATATTTT.

The chain employs TRBV5-1 and TRBJ1-1; no clear D. There are 15 residues in the CDR3. Germline CDR1 is SGHRS and CDR2 is YFSETQ. Trimming removed 6 bases from V and 0 bases from J, with 15 bases in between. The CDR3: CASTPVVDLNTEAFF. In DNA form, the CDR3 reads TGCGCCAGCACCCCAGTGGTAGACCTGAACACTGAAGCTTTCTTT.

This chain connects TRBV24-1 to TRBJ2-3, with 8 bases that match TRBD2. Per germline, CDR1 KGHDR and CDR2 SFDVKD. V was clipped by 9 bases and J by 1 base; unmatched bases: 5. CDR3 length equals 14 residues. The CDR3 sequence: CATSGTRGTDTQYF. In DNA, the CDR3 is TGTGCCACCTCCGGGACTAGGGGCACAGATACGCAGTATTTT.

This sequence joins TRBV10-1 and TRBJ1-3; D uncertain. This CDR3 comprises 12 residues. Trimming left V 10 bases short and J 4 bases short, with 11 bases between. CDR1 and CDR2 (germline): WNHNN, SYGVQD (reference sequence). The CDR3 region has the DNA TGCGCCACCGACCACTACGGAAACACCATATATTTT. It specifies CATDHYGNTIYF.

This sequence joins TRBV15 and TRBJ1-3; TRBD1 might be the D (6 bases). The CDR3 totals 15 residues. In germline, CDR1 is LNHNV, CDR2 YYDKDF (reference sequence). Trimming removed 4 bases at V and 0 bases at J, with 10 bases between. Here the CDR3 DNA reads TGTGCCACCAGCACCGACAGGCTCTCTGGAAACACCATATATTTT. Translation gives CATSTDRLSGNTIYF.

This chain uses TRBV7-2 with TRBJ2-3; either TRBD1 or TRBD2 may supply D (6 bases each). V was shortened by 5 bases and J by 7 bases, with 19 bases between the two germline ends. Germline CDR1 is SGHTA and CDR2 is FQGNSA. This CDR3 has 15 residues. The CDR3 loop is CASSGHGGLGNTQYF. The CDR3 DNA reads as TGTGCCAGCAGCGGCCATGGGGGGCTCGGGAATACGCAGTATTTT.

The chain joins TRBV3-1 (or the pseudogene TRBV3-2) to TRBJ2-2, with a tentative D call TRBD1 (6 bases). This CDR3 region has 17 residues. CDR1 is LGHDT, CDR2 YNNKEL, per germline (reference sequence). Trimming stripped 1 base from V and 6 bases from J, with 18 bases between. The CDR3 loop reads CASSQGTARIRSGELFF. The CDR3 bases are TGTGCCAGCAGCCAAGGGACAGCCCGAATTAGGTCCGGGGAGCTGTTTTTT.

The gene calls are TRBV7-3 and TRBJ1-1; D gene uncertain. The V gene lost 1 base and the J gene lost 4 bases, with 10 bases spanning the gap. The CDR3 runs 14 residues. Per germline, CDR1 SGHTA and CDR2 FQGTGA. The DNA of the CDR3 is TGTGCCAGCAGCTTAAGCTTCCCGGCCACTGAAGCTTTCTTT. Its translation: CASSLSFPATEAFF.

This clone was counted once. This rearrangement joins TRBV28 to TRBJ1-1; possibly TRBD1 for D (5 bases). This CDR3 comprises 12 residues. The V end lost 2 bases, the J end lost 8 bases, and 9 bases lay between the germline ends. CDR1 is MDHEN, CDR2 SYDVKM, per germline. DNA of the CDR3: TGTGCCAGCAGTTTAGGGGACGCGGAAGCTTTCTTT. Its protein product is CASSLGDAEAFF. Full variable domain (missing parts from reference TRBV28 and TRBJ1-1): DVKVTQSSRYLVKRTGEKVFLECVQDMDHENMFWYRQDPGLGLRLIYFSYDVKMKEKGDIPEGYSVSREKKERFSLILESASTNQTSMYLCASSLGDAEAFFGQGTRLTVV.

In DNA, the CDR3 is TGTGCCAGCAGCCCTCAGTCGAACAATTCACCCCTCCACTTT. Encoded protein: CASSPQSNNSPLHF. The V gene is TRBV7-2, the J gene TRBJ1-6; D uncertain. This CDR3 is 14 amino acids long. The germline V and J ends were trimmed by 5 bases and 7 bases, with 12 bases remaining between them. Germline V lookup: CDR1 SGHTA, CDR2 FQGNSA.

The chain carries TRBV18 and TRBJ1-5; no reliable D call. V dropped 6 bases and J dropped 3 bases, with 18 bases sitting between them. The CDR3 consists of 16 residues. Germline assignment: CDR1 KGHSH and CDR2 LQKENI. The CDR3 sequence is CASSLDTAGNNQPQHF. For the CDR3, the DNA is TGTGCCAGCTCCCTGGATACTGCCGGGAACAATCAGCCCCAGCATTTT.

This chain links TRBV27 with TRBJ1-5; D may be TRBD1 (6 bases). V lost 0 bases, J lost 5 bases, and 14 bases lay in between. The CDR3 runs to 16 residues. Germline V gene data show CDR1 as MNHEY and CDR2 as SMNVEV (reference sequence). The CDR3 reads CASSLSGQGSYQPQHF. In DNA, the CDR3 is TGTGCCAGCAGTTTATCGGGCCAGGGGAGCTATCAGCCCCAGCATTTT.

This clone showed up just once. J is TRBJ1-6 and V is TRBV15; no definite D call. The V end lost 0 bases, the J end lost 0 bases, and 9 bases lay between the germline ends. Germline values: CDR1 LNHNV, CDR2 YYDKDF (reference sequence). This CDR3 region has 17 residues. The CDR3 DNA follows: TGTGCCACCAGCAGAGAACGGTTGAGCTCCTATAATTCACCCCTCCACTTT. Translation: CATSRERLSSYNSPLHF.

V is TRBV6-5 and J is TRBJ1-4; no clear D gene. The CDR3 is made up of 14 amino acids. Trimming shortened V by 6 bases and J by 0 bases, and 8 bases separated the two germline ends. Germline V gene lookup returns CDR1 MNHEY and CDR2 SVGAGI. CDR3 DNA: TGTGCCAGCAGGAGCGGTGCAACTAATGAAAAACTGTTTTTT. Residues: CASRSGATNEKLFF.

The rearrangement joins TRBV28 to TRBJ1-1; the D gene is possibly TRBD1 (5 bases). V lost 10 bases and J 11 bases, leaving 23 bases between the germline ends. Germline lookup yields CDR1 MDHEN and CDR2 SYDVKM. The CDR3 covers 13 residues. In DNA, the CDR3 is TGTGCCACCCTGGTGGGGACCCCTAAGTCGGCTTTCTTT. As protein: CATLVGTPKSAFF.

The chain joins TRBV9 to TRBJ2-4; a possible D gene is TRBD2 (5 bases). The germline V and J ends were trimmed by 4 bases and 0 bases, with 20 bases remaining between them. Germline CDR1 reads SGDLS; CDR2 reads YYNGEE. CDR3 length equals 18 residues. CDR3 in amino acids: CASSRRAPVSLAKNIQYF. In nucleotides, the CDR3 is TGTGCCAGCAGCCGGCGGGCCCCGGTATCCCTAGCCAAAAACATTCAGTACTTC.

The chain links TRBV28 to TRBJ1-1; 7 positions agree with TRBD1. The V segment lost 7 bases and the J segment 5 bases; nucleotides outside the gene matches: 4. CDR3 length equals 12 residues. Germline V lookup: CDR1 MDHEN, CDR2 SYDVKM. The CDR3 bases are TGTGCCAGCACTACAGGGGTTACTGAAGCTTTCTTT. As protein: CASTTGVTEAFF.

The chain carries TRBV4-2 and TRBJ2-7, with D possibly being TRBD2 (6 bases). This CDR3 is built from 15 residues. Trimming left V 1 base short and J 2 bases short, with 12 bases between. Germline assignment: CDR1 LGHNA and CDR2 YNFKEQ. CDR3 in amino acids: CASSQVGDSTYEQYF. The DNA for the CDR3 is TGTGCCAGCAGCCAAGTAGGGGACTCAACCTACGAGCAGTACTTC.

This clone was counted only a few times. V and J are TRBV5-1 and TRBJ1-6; D is possibly TRBD1 (6 bases). Trimming took 1 base from V and 4 from J, leaving 15 bases between them. The CDR3 contains 17 residues. Germline-derived CDR1 and CDR2 are SGHRS and YFSETQ. This CDR3 is CASSLFGGEGYNSPLHF. The CDR3 DNA reads TGCGCCAGCAGCTTGTTTGGGGGCGAGGGTTATAATTCACCCCTCCACTTT. Together with reference TRBV5-1 and TRBJ1-6, the CDR3 gives the full variable domain: KAGVTQTPRYLIKTRGQQVTLSCSPISGHRSVSWYQQTPGQGLQFLFEYFSETQRNKGNFPGRFSGRQFSNSRSEMNVSTLELGDSALYLCASSLFGGEGYNSPLHFGNGTRLTVT.

This chain links TRBV18 with TRBJ2-7, with D perhaps TRBD1 (6 bases). The V end was cut by 3 bases, the J end by 0 bases, with 9 bases between. There are 14 residues in the CDR3. Germline values: CDR1 KGHSH, CDR2 LQKENI. CDR3: CASSPETGSYEQYF. The CDR3 nucleotides read TGTGCCAGCTCACCCGAGACAGGCTCCTACGAGCAGTACTTC.

The V and J genes are TRBV5-1 and TRBJ2-7; 7 nucleotides line up with TRBD2. This CDR3 spans 15 amino acids. CDR1 and CDR2 (germline): SGHRS, YFSETQ. J lost 2 bases, V lost 4 bases, and 9 bases had no gene match. The chain's CDR3 is CASSQVTAGAYEQYF. CDR3 in DNA: TGCGCCAGCAGCCAGGTGACGGCGGGAGCCTACGAGCAGTACTTC.

The genes are TRBV5-4 and TRBJ2-1; a weak D match, TRBD2 (6 bases). V was pared by 6 bases and J by 9 bases, with 16 bases between. CDR3 length equals 13 residues. Germline lookup yields CDR1 SGHNT and CDR2 YYREEE (reference sequence). Here the CDR3 DNA reads TGTGCCAGCACCTCTAGCGCTGGGGGTGAGCAGTTCTTC. Encoded protein: CASTSSAGGEQFF.

The chain combines TRBV5-4 with TRBJ1-2; 7 positions agree with TRBD1. The CDR3 runs to 14 residues. Germline V lookup: CDR1 SGHNT, CDR2 YYREEE (reference sequence). The V segment lost 3 bases and the J segment 4 bases; nucleotides outside the gene matches: 6. DNA of the CDR3: TGTGCCAGCAGCTCCGGACAGGAAGTCTATGGCTACACCTTC. Encoded protein: CASSSGQEVYGYTF.

The chain carries TRBV5-5 and TRBJ1-1; 11 positions match TRBD1. Germline CDR1 SGHKS, CDR2 YYEKEE (reference sequence). J lost 5 bases, V lost 5 bases, and 11 bases had no gene match. CDR3 length: 16 residues. The CDR3 DNA sequence: TGTGCCAGCAGAATTACCGGGACAGGGGGTGGAACTGAAGCTTTCTTT. Translation gives CASRITGTGGGTEAFF.

V is TRBV5-4 and J is TRBJ1-6; D call uncertain. Trimming shortened V by 3 bases and J by 5 bases, and 9 bases separated the two germline ends. The CDR3 is made up of 14 amino acids. Germline-derived CDR1 and CDR2 are SGHNT and YYREEE (reference sequence). This CDR3 is CASSWEKHNSPLHF. The CDR3, as DNA: TGTGCCAGCAGCTGGGAGAAACATAATTCACCCCTCCACTTT.

The chain is built from TRBV6-2 or TRBV6-3 and TRBJ2-2, with D maybe TRBD2 (6 bases). The length of the CDR3 is 16 residues. Trimming removed 0 bases from V and 4 bases from J, with 12 bases in between. Germline V gene lookup returns CDR1 MNHEY and CDR2 SVGEGT. Here the CDR3 DNA reads TGTGCCAGCAGTTACTCGACGCGGGACTTCACCGGGGAGCTGTTTTTT. Protein product: CASSYSTRDFTGELFF.

The rearrangement uses TRBV10-3 and TRBJ2-3, with D possibly being TRBD1 or TRBD2 (5 bases each). The germline CDR1 and CDR2 sequences are ENHRY and SYGVKD. Trimming removed 0 bases at V and 4 bases at J, with 5 bases between. This CDR3 has 13 residues. The chain's CDR3 is CAISESGADTQYF. The DNA for the CDR3 is TGTGCCATCAGTGAGTCGGGGGCAGATACGCAGTATTTT.